This T cell receptor beta chain was recovered during a study of read filtering for tumor transcriptome and immune sequencing. Looking at the study overall: Revised staging placed 8 patients in R-ISS I, roughly 17 in II, more than 5 in III. Study-wide results and caveats: In IR-seq, single-read clonotypes were 70% to 85% of clonotypes but approximately 3.5% of reads.

V lost 11 bases to trimming and J lost 6 bases, with 17 bases between them. CDR1 and CDR2 (germline): MDHEN, SYDVKM. The CDR3 extends over 12 amino acids. The table lists this clonotype with many counts. Its antigen is not identified. Molecular barcoded adaptors covering alpha/delta and beta/gamma chains were used on roughly 400 ng RNA. TCRdb reprocessed the reads via MiXCR and lists one record per CDR3 protein. The sample yields about 47,000 distinct CDR3 sequences, more than 10% seen once. The TCR sequence derives from a donor aged 40 or older with multiple myeloma. Sequenced: a population of CD138-negative cells sorted from bone marrow. The chain recombines TRBV28 with TRBJ2-7; D remains ambiguous. The CDR3 is CAGATRKFEQYF. The DNA for the CDR3 is TGTGCCGGCGCAACCCGGAAGTTCGAGCAGTACTTC.